This T cell receptor beta chain was obtained from a study of cytomegalovirus exposure and HLA in healthy donors. The wider study: Later analysis reported that the 120 or so validation repertoires shared the platform of the roughly 680 first-cohort repertoires.

Sequencing was performed with immunoSEQ multiplex PCR; in TCRdb, only in-frame clones are kept and a portion is missing. There are 80,000 to 95,000 clones in the sample; about 96% occur only once, and 1.3% lies in the top ten. For this clone: Its antigen remains unidentified.

The CDR3 is made up of 14 amino acids. Germline assignment: CDR1 KGHSH and CDR2 LQKENI. Deletions cut 3 bases from V and 8 bases from J, with 14 bases between. Findings and limits, study-wide: Subsequent analysis of the 120 or so validation repertoires found a tendency for first-cohort TCR clusters to co-occur.

The V call is TRBV18, the J call TRBJ1-3; unclear D gene. Sequencing was carried out using PBMCs. This clonotype was obtained from a woman in her late teens or twenties in good health and CMV-seronegative. In DNA, the CDR3 is TGTGCCAGCTCACCCGCGGCCGGCGGTGACACCATATATTTT. Its translation: CASSPAAGGDTIYF. The whole variable domain, filled in from reference TRBV18 and TRBJ1-3, reads NAGVMQNPRHLVRRRGQEARLRCSPMKGHSHVYWYRQLPEEGLKFMVYLQKENIIDESGMPKERFSAEFPKEGPSILRIQQVVRGDSAAYFCASSPAAGGDTIYFGEGSWLTVV.